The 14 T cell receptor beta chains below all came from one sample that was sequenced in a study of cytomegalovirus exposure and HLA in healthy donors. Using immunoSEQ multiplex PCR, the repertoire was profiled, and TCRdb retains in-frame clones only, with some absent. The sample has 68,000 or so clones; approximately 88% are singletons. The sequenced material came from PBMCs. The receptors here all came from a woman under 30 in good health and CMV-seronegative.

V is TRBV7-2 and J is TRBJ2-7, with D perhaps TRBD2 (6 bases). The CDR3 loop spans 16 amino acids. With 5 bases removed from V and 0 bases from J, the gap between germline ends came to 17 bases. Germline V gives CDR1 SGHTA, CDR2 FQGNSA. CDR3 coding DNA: TGTGCCAGCAGCCGCCCGGGACGGGGGAGCTCCTACGAGCAGTACTTC. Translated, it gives CASSRPGRGSSYEQYF.

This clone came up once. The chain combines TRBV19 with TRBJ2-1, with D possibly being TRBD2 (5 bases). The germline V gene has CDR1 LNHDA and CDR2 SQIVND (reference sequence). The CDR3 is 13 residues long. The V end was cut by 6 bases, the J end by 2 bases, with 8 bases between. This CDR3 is CASRSSAYNEQFF. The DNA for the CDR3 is TGTGCCAGTAGGAGTAGCGCCTACAATGAGCAGTTCTTC.

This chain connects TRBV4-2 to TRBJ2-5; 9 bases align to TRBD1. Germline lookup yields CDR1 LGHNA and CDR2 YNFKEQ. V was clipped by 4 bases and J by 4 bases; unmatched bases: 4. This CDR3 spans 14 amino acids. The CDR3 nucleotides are TGTGCCAGCAGCCGAGACAGGGGGGTAGAGACCCAGTACTTC. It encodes CASSRDRGVETQYF.

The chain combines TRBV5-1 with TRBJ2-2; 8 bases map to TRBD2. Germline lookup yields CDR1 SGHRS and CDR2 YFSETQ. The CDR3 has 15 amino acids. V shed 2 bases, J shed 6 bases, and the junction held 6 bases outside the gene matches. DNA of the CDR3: TGCGCCAGCAGCTTCCAGCGGGAGAGGGCCGGGGAGCTGTTTTTT. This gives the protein CASSFQRERAGELFF.

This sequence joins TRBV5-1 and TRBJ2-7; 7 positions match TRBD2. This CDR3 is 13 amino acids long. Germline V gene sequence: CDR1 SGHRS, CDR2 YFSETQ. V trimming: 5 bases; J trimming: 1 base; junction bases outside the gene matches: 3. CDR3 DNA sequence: TGCGCCAGCAGTTGGGAGGGGTCCTACGAGCAGTACTTC. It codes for CASSWEGSYEQYF.

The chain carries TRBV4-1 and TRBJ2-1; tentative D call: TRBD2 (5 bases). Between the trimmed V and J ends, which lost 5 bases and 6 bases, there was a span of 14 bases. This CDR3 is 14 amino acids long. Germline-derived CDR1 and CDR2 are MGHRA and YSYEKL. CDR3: CASSGRPPSNEQFF. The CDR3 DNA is TGCGCCAGCAGCGGGAGACCCCCTAGCAATGAGCAGTTCTTC.

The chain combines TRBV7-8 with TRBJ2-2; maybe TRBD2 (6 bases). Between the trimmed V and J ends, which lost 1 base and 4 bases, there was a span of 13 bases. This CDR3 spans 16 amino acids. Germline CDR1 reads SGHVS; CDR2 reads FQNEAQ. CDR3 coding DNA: TGTGCCAGCAGCTTAGGGCGGGGCTCCCTCACCGGGGAGCTGTTTTTT. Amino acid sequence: CASSLGRGSLTGELFF.

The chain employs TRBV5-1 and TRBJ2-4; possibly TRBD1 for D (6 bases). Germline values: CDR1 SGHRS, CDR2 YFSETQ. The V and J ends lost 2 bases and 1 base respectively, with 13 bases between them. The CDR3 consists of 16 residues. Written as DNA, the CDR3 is TGCGCCAGCAGCTTTGGGGGCTTCACCGCCAAAAACATTCAGTACTTC. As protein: CASSFGGFTAKNIQYF.

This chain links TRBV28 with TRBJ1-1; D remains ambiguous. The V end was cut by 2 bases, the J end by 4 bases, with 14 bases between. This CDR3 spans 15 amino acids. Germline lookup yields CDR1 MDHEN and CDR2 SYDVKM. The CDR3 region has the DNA TGTGCCAGCAGTTTAGGCAGTGTTCCTCTCACTGAAGCTTTCTTT. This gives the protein CASSLGSVPLTEAFF.

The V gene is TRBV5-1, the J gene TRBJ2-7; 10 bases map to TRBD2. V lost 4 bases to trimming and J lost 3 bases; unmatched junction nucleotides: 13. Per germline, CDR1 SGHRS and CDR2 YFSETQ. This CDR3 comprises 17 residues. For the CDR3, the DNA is TGCGCCAGCAGCCGAGCAGGTATAGCGGGAGGAGTCTACGAGCAGTACTTC. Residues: CASSRAGIAGGVYEQYF.

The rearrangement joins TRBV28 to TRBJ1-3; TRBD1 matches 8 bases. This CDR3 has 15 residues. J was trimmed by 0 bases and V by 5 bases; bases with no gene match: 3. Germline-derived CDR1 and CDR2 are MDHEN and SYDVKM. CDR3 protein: CASSHDRGSGNTIYF. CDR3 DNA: TGTGCCAGCAGTCATGACAGGGGCTCTGGAAACACCATATATTTT.

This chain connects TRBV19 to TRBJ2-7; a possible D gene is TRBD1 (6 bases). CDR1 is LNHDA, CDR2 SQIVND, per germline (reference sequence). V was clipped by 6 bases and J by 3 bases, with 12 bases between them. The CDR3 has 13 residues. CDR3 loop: CASSPLGGYEQYF. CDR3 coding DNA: TGTGCCAGTAGCCCATTAGGGGGCTACGAGCAGTACTTC.

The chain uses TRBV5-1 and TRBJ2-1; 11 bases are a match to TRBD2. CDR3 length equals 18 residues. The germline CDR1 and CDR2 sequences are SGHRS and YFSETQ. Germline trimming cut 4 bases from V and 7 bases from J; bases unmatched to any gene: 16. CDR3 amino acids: CASSLALSGRAVGNEQFF. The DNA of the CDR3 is TGCGCCAGCAGCCTTGCGCTTAGCGGGAGGGCGGTAGGAAATGAGCAGTTCTTC.

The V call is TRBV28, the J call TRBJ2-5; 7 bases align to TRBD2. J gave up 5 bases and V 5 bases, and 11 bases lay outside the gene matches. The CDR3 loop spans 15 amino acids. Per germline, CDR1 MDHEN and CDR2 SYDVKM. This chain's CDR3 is CASSPTGGRWETQYF. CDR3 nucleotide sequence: TGTGCCAGCAGTCCCACGGGCGGGAGATGGGAGACCCAGTACTTC.